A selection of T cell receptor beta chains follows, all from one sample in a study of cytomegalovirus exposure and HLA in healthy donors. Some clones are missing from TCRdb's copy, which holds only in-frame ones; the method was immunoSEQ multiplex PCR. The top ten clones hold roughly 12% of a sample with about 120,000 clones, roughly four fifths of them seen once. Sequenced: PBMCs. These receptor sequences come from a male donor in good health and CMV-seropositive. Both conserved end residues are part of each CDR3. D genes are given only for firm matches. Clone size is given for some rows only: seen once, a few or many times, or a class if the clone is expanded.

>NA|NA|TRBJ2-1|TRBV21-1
CASSKRLVYDEQFF
TGTGCCAGCAGCAAGAGGTTGGTCTACGATGAGCAGTTCTTC
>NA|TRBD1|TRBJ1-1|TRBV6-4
CASSRTGNTEAFF
TGTGCCAGCAGTAGGACAGGGAACACTGAAGCTTTCTTT
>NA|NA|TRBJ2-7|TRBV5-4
CASSLGTSAYEQYF
TGCGCCAGCAGCTTGGGAACCAGCGCCTACGAGCAGTACTTC
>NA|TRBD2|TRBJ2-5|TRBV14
CASSQLAAGEETQYF
TGTGCCAGCAGCCAGTTAGCGGCGGGAGAAGAGACCCAGTACTTC
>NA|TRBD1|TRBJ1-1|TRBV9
CASSSTGLMMNTEAFF
TGTGCCAGCAGCTCGACAGGGCTGATGATGAACACTGAAGCTTTCTTT
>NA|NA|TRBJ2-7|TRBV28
CASRPPGQIYEQYF
TGTGCCAGCAGACCCCCAGGACAGATCTACGAGCAGTACTTC
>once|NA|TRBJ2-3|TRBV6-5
CASSPSVASTDTQYF
TGTGCCAGCAGTCCTAGCGTGGCTAGCACAGATACGCAGTATTTT
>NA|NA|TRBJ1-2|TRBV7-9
CASSLLRGGGDYGYTF
TGTGCCAGCAGCCTACTTAGAGGGGGGGGCGACTATGGCTACACCTTC
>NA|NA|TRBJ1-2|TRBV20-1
CSSEGYTF
TGCAGTTCAGAAGGCTACACCTTC
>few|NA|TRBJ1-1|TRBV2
CASTRLGNTEAFF
TGTGCCAGCACGAGACTGGGGAACACTGAAGCTTTCTTT
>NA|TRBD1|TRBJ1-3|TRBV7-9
CASSLAPDRGLGNTIYF
TGTGCCAGCAGCTTAGCCCCGGACAGGGGGCTTGGAAACACCATATATTTT
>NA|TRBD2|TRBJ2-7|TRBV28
CASSLSPGLAENYEQYF
TGTGCCAGCAGTTTATCACCGGGACTAGCGGAAAACTACGAGCAGTACTTC
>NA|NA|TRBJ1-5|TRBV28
CASSSSGGLWDSNNQPQHF
TGTGCCAGCAGTTCGTCGGGGGGCTTATGGGATAGTAACAATCAGCCCCAGCATTTT
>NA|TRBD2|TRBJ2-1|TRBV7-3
CASSITSGSYNEQFF
TGTGCCAGCAGCATTACTAGCGGTTCCTACAATGAGCAGTTCTTC
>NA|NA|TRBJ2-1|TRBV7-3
CASSLYLRGQGSEQFF
TGTGCCAGCAGCTTATATCTGCGGGGGCAAGGTTCCGAGCAGTTCTTC
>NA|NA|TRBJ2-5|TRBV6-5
CASSYGSSQETQYF
TGTGCCAGCAGTTATGGGTCTAGCCAAGAGACCCAGTACTTC
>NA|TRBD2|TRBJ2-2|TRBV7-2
CASSLDPRLAGGIGELFF
TGTGCCAGCAGCTTAGATCCCCGACTAGCGGGAGGGATCGGGGAGCTGTTTTTT
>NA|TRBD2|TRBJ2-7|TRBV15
CATSRSIGLAGFSYEQYF
TGTGCCACCAGCAGATCAATCGGACTAGCGGGTTTTAGCTACGAGCAGTACTTC
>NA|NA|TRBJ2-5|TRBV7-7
CASSRTGQETQYF
TGTGCTAGCAGCCGTACCGGGCAAGAGACCCAGTACTTC
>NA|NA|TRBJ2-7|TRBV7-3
CASSLTSVSSYEQYF
TGTGCCAGCAGCTTAACTAGCGTTAGCTCCTACGAGCAGTACTTC
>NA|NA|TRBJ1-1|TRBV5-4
CASSFWATNTEAFF
TGTGCCAGCAGCTTCTGGGCCACGAACACTGAAGCTTTCTTT
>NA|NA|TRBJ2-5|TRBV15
CATSRDLDAGTQYF
TGTGCCACCAGCAGAGATCTCGATGCGGGGACCCAGTACTTC
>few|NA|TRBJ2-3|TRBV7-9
CASSPPGLSTDTQYF
TGTGCCAGCAGCCCGCCGGGACTTAGCACAGATACGCAGTATTTT
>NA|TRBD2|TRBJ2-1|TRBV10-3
CAISESKASGNEQFF
TGTGCCATCAGTGAGTCGAAGGCTAGCGGGAATGAGCAGTTCTTC
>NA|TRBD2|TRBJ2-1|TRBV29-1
CSVVSHGRVTYNEQFF
TGCAGCGTTGTTTCTCATGGGAGGGTGACCTACAATGAGCAGTTCTTC
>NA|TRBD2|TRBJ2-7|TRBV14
CASSHSAGEGYEQYF
TGTGCCAGCAGCCATTCAGCGGGAGAGGGTTACGAGCAGTACTTC
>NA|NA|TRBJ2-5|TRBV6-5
CASSYKEGRRETQYF
TGTGCCAGCAGTTACAAGGAGGGCCGGCGGGAGACCCAGTACTTC
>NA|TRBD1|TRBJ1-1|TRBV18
CASSPLMGTGGSDTEAFF
TGTGCCAGCTCACCTCTCATGGGAACAGGGGGGAGCGACACTGAAGCTTTCTTT
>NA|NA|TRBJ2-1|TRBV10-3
CAISAPPGRSSYNEQFF
TGTGCCATCAGTGCCCCCCCTGGGAGGAGCTCCTACAATGAGCAGTTCTTC
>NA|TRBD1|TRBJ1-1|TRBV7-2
CASSWVQGVDTEAFF
TGTGCCAGCAGCTGGGTACAGGGGGTCGACACTGAAGCTTTCTTT
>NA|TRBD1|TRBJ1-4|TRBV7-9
CASSLAQGANEKLFF
TGTGCCAGCAGCTTAGCGCAGGGGGCTAATGAAAAACTGTTTTTT
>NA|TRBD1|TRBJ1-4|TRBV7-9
CASSLGTGRSEKLFF
TGTGCCAGCAGCTTAGGGACAGGGAGGAGTGAAAAACTGTTTTTT
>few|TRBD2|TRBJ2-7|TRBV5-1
CASSLAGSSYEQYF
TGCGCCAGCAGCTTAGCGGGAAGCTCCTACGAGCAGTACTTC
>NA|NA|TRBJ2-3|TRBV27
CATSPLAGNTDTQYF
TGTGCCACTTCCCCACTGGCGGGAAACACAGATACGCAGTATTTT
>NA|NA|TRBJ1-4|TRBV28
CASSQGRRLVDEKLFF
TGTGCCAGCAGCCAAGGACGGAGGTTGGTGGATGAAAAACTGTTTTTT
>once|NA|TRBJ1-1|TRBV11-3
CASSLGGRTNTEAFF
TGTGCCAGCAGCTTAGGGGGGCGCACCAACACTGAAGCTTTCTTT
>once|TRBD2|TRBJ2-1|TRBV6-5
CASSLHASGGNEQFF
TGTGCCAGCAGTCTACATGCTAGCGGGGGGAATGAGCAGTTCTTC
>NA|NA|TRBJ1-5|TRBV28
CASSSPVLTEGNQPQHF
TGTGCCAGCAGTTCCCCAGTGTTGACCGAGGGCAATCAGCCCCAGCATTTT
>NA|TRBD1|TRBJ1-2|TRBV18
CASSPPTGNNYGYTF
TGTGCCAGCTCACCACCGACAGGGAATAACTATGGCTACACCTTC
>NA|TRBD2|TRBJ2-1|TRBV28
CASSSTRESKVEQFF
TGTGCCAGCAGTTCAACGCGGGAGAGCAAGGTGGAGCAGTTCTTC
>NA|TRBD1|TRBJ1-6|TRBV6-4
CASSVAGQDNSPLHF
TGTGCCAGCAGTGTCGCCGGACAGGATAATTCACCCCTCCACTTT
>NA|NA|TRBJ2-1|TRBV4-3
CASSQERSTYNEQFF
TGCGCCAGCAGCCAAGAACGGTCTACGTACAATGAGCAGTTCTTC
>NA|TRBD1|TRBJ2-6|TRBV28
CASSLDRGSGANVLTF
TGTGCCAGCAGTTTGGACAGGGGCTCAGGGGCCAACGTCCTGACTTTC
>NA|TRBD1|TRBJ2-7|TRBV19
CASSMVGQGAYEQYF
TGTGCCAGTAGTATGGTGGGACAGGGGGCCTACGAGCAGTACTTC
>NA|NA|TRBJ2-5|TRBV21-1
CASSKEGAKETQYF
TGTGCCAGCAGCAAAGAGGGGGCTAAAGAGACCCAGTACTTC
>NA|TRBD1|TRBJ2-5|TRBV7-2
CASSPTGTGEETQYF
TGTGCCAGCAGCCCGACCGGGACAGGGGAAGAGACCCAGTACTTC
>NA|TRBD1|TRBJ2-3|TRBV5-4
CASSFRQGDTQYF
TGTGCCAGCAGCTTCCGACAGGGAGATACGCAGTATTTT
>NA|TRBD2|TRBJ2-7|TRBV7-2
CASSLEASGPYEQYF
TGTGCCAGCAGCTTAGAGGCTAGCGGACCTTACGAGCAGTACTTC
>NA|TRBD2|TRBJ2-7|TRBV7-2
CASSSGLAESYEQYF
TGTGCCAGCAGCTCCGGACTAGCGGAGTCCTACGAGCAGTACTTC
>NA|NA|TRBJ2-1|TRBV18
CASSPPPGAGGSEQFF
TGTGCCAGCTCACCACCGCCGGGGGCAGGGGGATCTGAGCAGTTCTTC
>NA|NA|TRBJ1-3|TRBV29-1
CSVEDLTDSGNTIYF
TGCAGCGTTGAAGATCTCACAGACTCTGGAAACACCATATATTTT
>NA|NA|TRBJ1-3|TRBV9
CASSPGSSGNTIYF
TGTGCCAGCAGCCCCGGGAGCTCTGGAAACACCATATATTTT
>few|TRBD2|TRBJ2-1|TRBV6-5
CASRRTSGREEQFF
TGTGCCAGCCGCCGGACTAGCGGGAGAGAGGAGCAGTTCTTC
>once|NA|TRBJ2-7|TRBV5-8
CAGIPRGSYEQYF
TGTGCCGGCATACCCAGGGGCTCCTACGAGCAGTACTTC
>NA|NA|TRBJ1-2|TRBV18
CASSPYDTDGYTF
TGTGCCAGCTCACCGTACGACACCGATGGCTACACCTTC